This section outlines one TCR beta chain sequence together with its context. This specimen comes from a study of blood T cell repertoires in COVID-19. Original processing methods: Amplification of reference gene primers provided the estimated nucleated cell counts. Profiling relied on immunoSEQ multiplex PCR, and the TCRdb table lists in-frame clones only, not all of them. The V and J calls and clone size are taken from that table; D and trimming were inferred from the DNA. The sample includes 53,000 or so clones, approximately 90% of them seen just once. This CDR3 contains 14 residues. V lost 6 bases and J 0 bases, leaving 10 bases between the germline ends. In germline, CDR1 is SNHLY, CDR2 FYNNEI.

The clonotype comes from an elderly man with acute or convalescent COVID-19. Sequencing was done on a sample of peripheral blood. The chain carries TRBV2 and TRBJ2-3; possible D gene TRBD2, 6 bases. The CDR3 DNA sequence: TGTGCCAGCAGCGATGGGACTAGCACAGATACGCAGTATTTT. Its protein product is CASSDGTSTDTQYF.